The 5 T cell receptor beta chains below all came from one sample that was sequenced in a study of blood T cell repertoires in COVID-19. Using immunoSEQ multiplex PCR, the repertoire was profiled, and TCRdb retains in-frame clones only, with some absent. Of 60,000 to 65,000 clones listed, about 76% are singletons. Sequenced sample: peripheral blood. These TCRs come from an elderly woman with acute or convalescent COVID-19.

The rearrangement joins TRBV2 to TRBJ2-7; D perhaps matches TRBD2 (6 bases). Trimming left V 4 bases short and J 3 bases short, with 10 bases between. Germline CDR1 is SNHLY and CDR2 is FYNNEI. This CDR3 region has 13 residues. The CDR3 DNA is TGTGCCAGCAGTGGACTAGAAGGCTACGAGCAGTACTTC. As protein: CASSGLEGYEQYF.

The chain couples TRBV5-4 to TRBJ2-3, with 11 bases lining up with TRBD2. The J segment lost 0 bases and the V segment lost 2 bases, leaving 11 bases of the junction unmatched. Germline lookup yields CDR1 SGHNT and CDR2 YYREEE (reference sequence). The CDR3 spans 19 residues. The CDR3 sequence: CASSFNLAGGPLSTDTQYF. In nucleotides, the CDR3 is TGTGCCAGCAGCTTTAATTTAGCGGGAGGGCCTCTAAGCACAGATACGCAGTATTTT.

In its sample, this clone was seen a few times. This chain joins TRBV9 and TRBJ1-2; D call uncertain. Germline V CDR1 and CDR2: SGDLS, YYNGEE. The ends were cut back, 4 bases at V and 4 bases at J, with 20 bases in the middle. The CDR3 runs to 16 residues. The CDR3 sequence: CASSPWTDAPFYGYTF. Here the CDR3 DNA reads TGTGCCAGCAGCCCCTGGACTGACGCACCTTTCTATGGCTACACCTTC. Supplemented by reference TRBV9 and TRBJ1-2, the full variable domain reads DSGVTQTPKHLITATGQRVTLRCSPRSGDLSVYWYQQSLDQGLQFLIQYYNGEERAKGNILERFSAQQFPDLHSELNLSSLELGDSALYFCASSPWTDAPFYGYTFGSGTRLTVV.

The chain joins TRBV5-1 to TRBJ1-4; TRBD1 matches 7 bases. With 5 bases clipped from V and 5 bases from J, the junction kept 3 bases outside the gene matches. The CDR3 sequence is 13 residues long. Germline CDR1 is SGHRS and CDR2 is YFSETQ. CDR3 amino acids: CASSMGQNEKLFF. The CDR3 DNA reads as TGCGCCAGCAGTATGGGACAGAATGAAAAACTGTTTTTT.

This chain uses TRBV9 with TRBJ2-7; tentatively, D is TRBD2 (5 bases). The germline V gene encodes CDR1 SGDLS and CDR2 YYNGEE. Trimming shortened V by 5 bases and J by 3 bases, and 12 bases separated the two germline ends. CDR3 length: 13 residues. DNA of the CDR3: TGTGCCAGCAGGAGCGGCCCGTTCTACGAGCAGTACTTC. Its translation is CASRSGPFYEQYF.